This T cell receptor beta chain was retrieved from a study of cytomegalovirus exposure and HLA in healthy donors. Unmatched junction bases numbered 7, after V lost 5 bases and J lost 4 bases. The germline V gene has CDR1 SGHAT and CDR2 FQNNGV. This CDR3 is built from 14 residues. The donors were healthy bone marrow donors. 60 Vbeta and 13 Jbeta primers were used in PCR. Repertoires were generated with immunoSEQ multiplex PCR, while TCRdb's copy carries only in-frame clones and drops some. Of 100,000 to 150,000 clones in the sample, 55% to 75% were seen once. This TCR was sampled from a human donor in good health. The specimen was PBMCs. This chain connects TRBV11-2 to TRBJ1-2; 7 nucleotides match TRBD1. The CDR3 here is CASSRSGTVYGYTF. The CDR3 coding sequence is TGTGCCAGCAGCCGATCCGGGACAGTCTATGGCTACACCTTC.